This passage covers 20 T cell receptor beta chains from one sample sequenced in a study of spatial heterogeneity in lung cancer. Indicated time point: sample taken at primary tumor resection. Unsorted whole RNA from tumor, nontumor lung or frozen PBMC underwent sequencing. TCRdb used MiXCR to reprocess the 5' RACE reads, holding one entry per CDR3 protein. The sample has under 7,000 distinct CDR3 sequences; 9.5% to 15% are singletons. The material sequenced was normal lung tissue next to the tumor, taken at surgery. The receptors come from a male donor with early-stage non-small cell lung cancer.

This clonotype was observed many times. This chain connects TRBV4-2 to TRBJ1-5; 7 bases map to TRBD1. The CDR3 runs to 16 residues. The J segment lost 3 bases and the V segment lost 3 bases, leaving 8 bases of the junction unmatched. Per germline, CDR1 LGHNA and CDR2 YNFKEQ. In nucleotides, the CDR3 is TGTGCCAGCAGCCATGCCCAAGACAGGGCCAATCAGCCCCAGCATTTT. Its translation is CASSHAQDRANQPQHF.

Relative to its sample, this clonotype is medium-sized. The CDR3 loop is CSASHQGAGNTIYF. Here the CDR3 DNA reads TGCAGTGCTAGTCATCAGGGGGCTGGAAACACCATATATTTT. This sequence joins TRBV20-1 and TRBJ1-3; 7 bases fit TRBD1. The CDR3 runs 14 residues. Germline trimming cut 3 bases from V and 2 bases from J; bases unmatched to any gene: 4. Germline V gene lookup returns CDR1 DFQATT and CDR2 SNEGSKA (reference sequence).

The CDR3 loop reads CASSLDFEAFGATNTGELFF. The CDR3 region has the DNA TGCGCCAGCAGCTTGGATTTTGAGGCCTTCGGGGCGACGAACACCGGGGAGCTGTTTTTT. This rearrangement joins TRBV5-1 to TRBJ2-2; D is tentatively TRBD1 or TRBD2 (5 bases each). Trimming left V 0 bases short and J 0 bases short, with 21 bases between. The germline V gene encodes CDR1 SGHRS and CDR2 YFSETQ. CDR3 length: 20 amino acids.

Sample share makes this clonotype medium-sized. The rearrangement joins TRBV6-2 or TRBV6-3 to TRBJ2-4; perhaps TRBD1 as D (6 bases). The CDR3 is 15 residues long. Germline CDR1 MNHEY, CDR2 SVGEGT. The V end was cut by 6 bases, the J end by 3 bases, with 15 bases between. The chain's CDR3 is CASRVEEQGKNIQYF. The CDR3, as DNA: TGTGCCAGCAGGGTAGAAGAACAGGGCAAAAACATTCAGTACTTC.

This rearrangement joins TRBV10-3 to TRBJ2-7, with a tentative D call TRBD1 (6 bases). V lost 4 bases to trimming and J lost 6 bases, with 22 bases between them. The CDR3 totals 16 residues. CDR1 is ENHRY and CDR2 is SYGVKD in the germline V gene. CDR3 in DNA: TGTGCCATCAGTGCCGGTTCAACCCTTGGGGGCCGCGAGCAGTACTTC. It yields the protein CAISAGSTLGGREQYF.

By share of the sample, this clonotype is medium-sized (0.01 to 0.1%). The V call is TRBV20-1, the J call TRBJ2-7; 10 bases fit TRBD2. The length of the CDR3 is 18 residues. V was clipped by 0 bases and J by 0 bases; unmatched bases: 11. Per germline, CDR1 DFQATT and CDR2 SNEGSKA (reference sequence). CDR3 region: CSARDYGASGRDSYEQYF. As DNA, the CDR3 is TGCAGTGCTAGAGATTACGGCGCTAGCGGGAGAGACTCCTACGAGCAGTACTTC.

In its sample, this clonotype was seen many times. The chain couples TRBV5-5 to TRBJ2-3; TRBD2 is a possible D gene (5 bases). The CDR3 is 13 residues long. CDR1 is SGHKS, CDR2 YYEKEE, per germline (reference sequence). V was shortened by 5 bases and J by 0 bases, with 7 bases between the two germline ends. As DNA, the CDR3 is TGTGCCAGCAGTGAGGGCAGCACAGATACGCAGTATTTT. The encoded protein is CASSEGSTDTQYF.

This clonotype was recorded at least ten times. The rearrangement links TRBV30 to TRBJ1-2; D gene unclear. The germline gives CDR1 GTSNPN, CDR2 SVGIG (reference sequence). The CDR3 length is 10 residues. Trimming removed 3 bases from V and 3 bases from J, with 2 bases in between. The CDR3 spells CAWRDYGYTF. As DNA, the CDR3 is TGTGCCTGGAGGGACTATGGCTACACCTTC.

This clonotype was recorded many times. The chain is built from TRBV6-6 and TRBJ2-1; the D is unclear. V gave up 0 bases and J gave up 10 bases, with 13 bases separating them. The CDR3 runs to 14 residues. CDR1 and CDR2 from the germline V gene are MNHNY and SVGAGI (reference sequence). CDR3 nucleotide sequence: TGTGCCAGCAGTTACTCTTTAGACTCCGGGGAGCAGTTCTTC. Protein sequence: CASSYSLDSGEQFF.

This clonotype showed up many times. V usage is TRBV19 and J usage is TRBJ2-3; D is possibly TRBD2 (6 bases). The CDR3 runs to 18 residues. CDR1 and CDR2 from the germline V gene are LNHDA and SQIVND (reference sequence). The V and J ends lost 1 base and 0 bases respectively, with 17 bases between them. The DNA for the CDR3 is TGTGCCAGTAGTATAGTCCTTATCGGGAGCTCTAGCACAGATACGCAGTATTTT. It yields the protein CASSIVLIGSSSTDTQYF.

Sample share makes this clonotype medium-sized. The chain is built from TRBV30 and TRBJ2-2; 7 nucleotides agree with TRBD1. In germline, CDR1 is GTSNPN, CDR2 SVGIG (reference sequence). With 3 bases clipped from V and 0 bases from J, the junction kept 7 bases outside the gene matches. This CDR3 is 16 amino acids long. Written as DNA, the CDR3 is TGTGCCTGGAGCGGACCGGACAGGACGAACACCGGGGAGCTGTTTTTT. As protein: CAWSGPDRTNTGELFF. The whole variable domain, filled in from reference TRBV30 and TRBJ2-2, reads SQTIHQWPATLVQPVGSPLSLECTVEGTSNPNLYWYRQAAGRGLQLLFYSVGIGQISSEVPQNLSASRPQDRQFILSSKKLLLSDSGFYLCAWSGPDRTNTGELFFGEGSRLTVL.

The J gene is TRBJ1-5, the V gene TRBV6-1; D not certain. Per germline, CDR1 MNHNS and CDR2 SASEGT. The ends were cut back, 0 bases at V and 7 bases at J, with 16 bases in the middle. The CDR3 is made up of 16 amino acids. In nucleotides, the CDR3 is TGTGCCAGCAGTGAAGCGGGCACGGGTTCCAGGCAGCCCCAGCATTTT. Protein: CASSEAGTGSRQPQHF.

This clonotype was counted at least ten times. The chain has TRBV18 and TRBJ2-7; D unresolved. CDR3 length equals 16 residues. Trimming removed 1 base from V and 0 bases from J, with 13 bases in between. Germline V CDR1 and CDR2: KGHSH, LQKENI. In DNA form, the CDR3 reads TGTGCCAGCTCACCACAATCTCCAGCCAGCTCCTACGAGCAGTACTTC. Translated, it gives CASSPQSPASSYEQYF.

This clonotype was seen ten or more times. V and J are TRBV27 and TRBJ2-5; a weak D match, TRBD1 (7 bases). The ends were cut back, 5 bases at V and 5 bases at J, with 21 bases in the middle. The CDR3 spans 16 residues. The V gene's germline CDR1 is MNHEY and CDR2 SMNVEV (reference sequence). CDR3 nucleotide sequence: TGTGCCAGCAGTCGACTTGACAGGGCGGGGTGGGAGACCCAGTACTTC. Encoded protein: CASSRLDRAGWETQYF.

This clonotype is medium-sized in the sample. The gene calls are TRBV11-3 and TRBJ2-6, with D perhaps assigned TRBD1 or TRBD2 (5 bases each). Germline CDR1 reads SGHNT; CDR2 reads YENEEA. Trimming took off 4 bases at V and 0 bases at J, with 13 bases between the two ends. This CDR3 has 17 residues. The CDR3 spells CASSYSGTASGANVLTF. CDR3 coding DNA: TGTGCCAGCAGCTACTCCGGGACGGCCTCTGGGGCCAACGTCCTGACTTTC.

The sample holds many counts of this clonotype. The V and J genes are TRBV29-1 and TRBJ2-7; 7 bases agree with TRBD1. CDR3 length: 14 residues. Germline CDR1 is SQVTM and CDR2 is ANQGSEA. V lost 6 bases, J lost 1 base, and 9 bases stayed unmatched. The CDR3 protein is CSVAQRDRSYEQYF. DNA of the CDR3: TGCAGCGTAGCCCAACGGGACAGATCCTACGAGCAGTACTTC.

In its sample, this clonotype was seen many times. The chain combines TRBV3-1 with TRBJ1-2; 7 bases match TRBD1. This CDR3 region has 16 residues. V shed 0 bases and J 3 bases; nucleotides not matched to a gene: 7. Germline CDR1 reads LGHDT; CDR2 reads YNNKEL (reference sequence). The chain's CDR3 is CASSQDWTGIHYGYTF. Here the CDR3 DNA reads TGTGCCAGCAGCCAAGATTGGACAGGAATCCACTATGGCTACACCTTC.

This clonotype was seen many times. The V gene is TRBV3-1, the J gene TRBJ2-2; D tentatively reads TRBD1 or TRBD2 (5 bases each). CDR1 LGHDT and CDR2 YNNKEL come from the germline V gene (reference sequence). The CDR3 covers 14 residues. V was shortened by 4 bases and J by 7 bases, with 13 bases between the two germline ends. The CDR3 nucleotides are TGTGCCAGCAGCCGGGACGGGACCAGCGGGGAGCTGTTTTTT. Protein: CASSRDGTSGELFF.

This clonotype was counted ten times or more. This rearrangement joins TRBV6-5 to TRBJ1-1, with a tentative D call TRBD1 (6 bases). The CDR3 spans 14 residues. V lost 1 base, J lost 6 bases, and 12 bases lay in between. The germline gives CDR1 MNHEY, CDR2 SVGAGI. The CDR3 DNA reads TGTGCCAGCAGTTACTTACAGGGTACGCCTGAAGCTTTCTTT. The encoded protein is CASSYLQGTPEAFF.

There are many counts of this clonotype. The chain has TRBV5-6 and TRBJ2-7, with 8 positions matching TRBD1. The CDR3 length is 19 residues. J gave up 4 bases and V 1 base, and 19 bases lay outside the gene matches. Germline V gives CDR1 SGHDT, CDR2 YYEEEE. The CDR3 protein is CASSLRVSGTGRGRYEQYF. The CDR3 DNA is TGTGCCAGCAGCTTGAGGGTATCCGGGACAGGCCGGGGAAGATACGAGCAGTACTTC.